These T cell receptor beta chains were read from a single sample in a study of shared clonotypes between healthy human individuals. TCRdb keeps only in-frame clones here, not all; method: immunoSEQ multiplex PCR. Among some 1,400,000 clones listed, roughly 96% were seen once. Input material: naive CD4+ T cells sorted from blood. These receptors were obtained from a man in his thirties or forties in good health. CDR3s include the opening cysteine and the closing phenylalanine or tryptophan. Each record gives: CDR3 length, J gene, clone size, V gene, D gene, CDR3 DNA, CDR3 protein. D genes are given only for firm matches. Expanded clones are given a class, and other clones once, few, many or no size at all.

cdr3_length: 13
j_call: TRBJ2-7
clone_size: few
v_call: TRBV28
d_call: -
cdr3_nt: TGTGCCAGCAGGATTAGCGCGACCTACGAGCAGTACTTC
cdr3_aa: CASRISATYEQYF

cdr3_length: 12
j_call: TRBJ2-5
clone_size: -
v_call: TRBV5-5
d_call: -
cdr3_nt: TGTGCCAGCAGCCTTAACGCAGAGACCCAGTACTTC
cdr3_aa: CASSLNAETQYF

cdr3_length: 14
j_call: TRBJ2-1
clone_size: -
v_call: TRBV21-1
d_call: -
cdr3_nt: TGTGCCAACCGCAGGACTAGCGGGAGCCATGAGCAGTTCTTC
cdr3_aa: CANRRTSGSHEQFF

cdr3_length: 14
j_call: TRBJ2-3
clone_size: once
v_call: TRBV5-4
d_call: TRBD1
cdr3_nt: TGTGCCAGCAGCCTGGACAGGGCCACAGATACGCAGTATTTT
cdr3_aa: CASSLDRATDTQYF

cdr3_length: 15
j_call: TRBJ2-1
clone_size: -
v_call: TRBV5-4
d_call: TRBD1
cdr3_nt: TGTGCCAGCAGCGGAAGACAGGGGACCTACAATGAGCAGTTCTTC
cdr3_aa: CASSGRQGTYNEQFF

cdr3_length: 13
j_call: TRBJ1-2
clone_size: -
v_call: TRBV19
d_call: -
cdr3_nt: TGTGCCAGTGGGCGAAGGGGGGAGTCTGGCTACACCTTC
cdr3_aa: CASGRRGESGYTF

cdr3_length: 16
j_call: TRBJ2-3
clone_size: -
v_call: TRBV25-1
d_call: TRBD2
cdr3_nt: TGTGCCAGCAGTGTTGGTATAGCGGGAGGCGGAGATACGCAGTATTTT
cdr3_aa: CASSVGIAGGGDTQYF

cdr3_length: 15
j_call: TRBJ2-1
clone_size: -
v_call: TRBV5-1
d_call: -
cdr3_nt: TGCGCCAGCAGCTTGGAAGGGGCATCCTACAATGAGCAGTTCTTC
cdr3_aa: CASSLEGASYNEQFF

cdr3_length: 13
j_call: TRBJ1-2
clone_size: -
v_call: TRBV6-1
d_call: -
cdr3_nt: TGTGCCAGCAGTCAAGGACAGCCGCGTGGCTACACCTTC
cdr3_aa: CASSQGQPRGYTF

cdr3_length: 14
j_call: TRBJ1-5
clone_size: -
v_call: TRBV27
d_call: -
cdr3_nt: TGTGCCAGCAGTTTTAGGGACGGTGGATGGCCCCAGCATTTT
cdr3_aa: CASSFRDGGWPQHF

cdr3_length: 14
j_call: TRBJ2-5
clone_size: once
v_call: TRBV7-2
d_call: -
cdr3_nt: TGTGCCAGCAGCTTATTGGTCGCGGGGGAGACCCAGTACTTC
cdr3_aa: CASSLLVAGETQYF

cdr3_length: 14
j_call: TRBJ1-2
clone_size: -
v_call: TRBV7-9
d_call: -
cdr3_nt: TGTGCCAGCAGCAACAGACAGGTTAACTATGGCTACACCTTC
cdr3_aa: CASSNRQVNYGYTF

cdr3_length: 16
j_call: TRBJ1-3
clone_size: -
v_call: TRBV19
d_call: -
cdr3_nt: TGTGCCAGTATCCAACATGGGGTTCTCTCTGGAAACACCATATATTTT
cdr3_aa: CASIQHGVLSGNTIYF

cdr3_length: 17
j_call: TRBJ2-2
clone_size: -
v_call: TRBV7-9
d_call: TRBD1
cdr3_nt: TGTGCCAGCAGCTTGCCGCAGGGACAGGGCGACACCGGGGAGCTGTTTTTT
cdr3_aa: CASSLPQGQGDTGELFF

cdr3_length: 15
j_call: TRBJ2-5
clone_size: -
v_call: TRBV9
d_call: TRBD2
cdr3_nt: TGTGCCAGCAGCGTAGAGCCGGTAGCGGGACAGACCCAGTACTTC
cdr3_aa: CASSVEPVAGQTQYF

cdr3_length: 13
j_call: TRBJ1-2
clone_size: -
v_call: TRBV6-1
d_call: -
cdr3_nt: TGTGCCAGCACCCCACAGGCCGTCTATGGCTACACCTTC
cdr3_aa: CASTPQAVYGYTF

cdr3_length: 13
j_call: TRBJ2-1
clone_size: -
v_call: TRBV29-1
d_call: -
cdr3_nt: TGCAGCGGTGAGAAAACAGGGCTCGATGAGCAGTTCTTC
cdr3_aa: CSGEKTGLDEQFF

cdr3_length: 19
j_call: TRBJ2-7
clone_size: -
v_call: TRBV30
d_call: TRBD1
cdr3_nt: TGTGCCTGGACCCGAGGAGTCAGGGGGCGGGATAAGGGGAGCTACGAGCAGTACTTC
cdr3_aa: CAWTRGVRGRDKGSYEQYF

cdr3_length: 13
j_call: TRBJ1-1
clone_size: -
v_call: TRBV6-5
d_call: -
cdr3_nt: TGTGCCAGCAGTTCCAGGAGGGGAACTGAAGCTTTCTTT
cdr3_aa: CASSSRRGTEAFF

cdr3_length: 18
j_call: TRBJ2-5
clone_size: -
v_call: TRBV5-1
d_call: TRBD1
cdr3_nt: TGCGCCAGCAGCTACGGCCGGGACAGGCTTGTCCTCCAAGAGACCCAGTACTTC
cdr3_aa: CASSYGRDRLVLQETQYF

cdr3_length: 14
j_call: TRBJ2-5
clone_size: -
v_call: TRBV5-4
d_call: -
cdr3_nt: TGTGCCAGCAGCTTGGCCGAGAGAAAAGAGACCCAGTACTTC
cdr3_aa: CASSLAERKETQYF

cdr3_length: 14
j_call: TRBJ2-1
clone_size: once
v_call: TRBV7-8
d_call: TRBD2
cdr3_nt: TGTGCCAGCAGCTTAGTCGGTAGCGGGATAAAGCAGTTCTTC
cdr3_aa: CASSLVGSGIKQFF

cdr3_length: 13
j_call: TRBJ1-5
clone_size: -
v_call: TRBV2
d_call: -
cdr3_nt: TGTGCCAGCAGTGAAGCGGGGGAACAGCCCCAGCATTTT
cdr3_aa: CASSEAGEQPQHF

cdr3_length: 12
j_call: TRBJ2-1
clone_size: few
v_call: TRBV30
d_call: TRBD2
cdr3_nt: TGTGCCTGGAGTACTAGCGATTATGAGCAGTTCTTC
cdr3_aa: CAWSTSDYEQFF

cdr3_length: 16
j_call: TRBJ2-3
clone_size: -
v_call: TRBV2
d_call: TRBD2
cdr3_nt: TGTGCCAGCAGTGACGGGACTAGCGGCCGCACAGATACGCAGTATTTT
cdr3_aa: CASSDGTSGRTDTQYF

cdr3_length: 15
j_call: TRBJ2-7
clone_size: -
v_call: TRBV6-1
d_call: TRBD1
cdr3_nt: TGTGCCAGCAGGCTTCCACCGGGACAGGAGTACGAGCAGTACTTC
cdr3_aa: CASRLPPGQEYEQYF

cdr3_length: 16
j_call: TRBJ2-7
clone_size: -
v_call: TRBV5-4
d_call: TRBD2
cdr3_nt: TGTGCCAGCAGCACAGAACTAGCGAAGAGCTCCTACGAGCAGTACTTC
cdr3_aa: CASSTELAKSSYEQYF

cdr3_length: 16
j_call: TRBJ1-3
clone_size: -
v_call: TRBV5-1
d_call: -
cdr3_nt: TGCGCCAGCAGCGCCCAGGGGATGATCTCTGGAAACACCATATATTTT
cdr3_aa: CASSAQGMISGNTIYF

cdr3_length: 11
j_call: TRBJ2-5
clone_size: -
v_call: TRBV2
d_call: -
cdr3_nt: TGTGCCAGCAGCCTGGGGGAGACCCAGTACTTC
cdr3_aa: CASSLGETQYF

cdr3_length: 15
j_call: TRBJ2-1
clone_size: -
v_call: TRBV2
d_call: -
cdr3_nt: TGTGCCAGCAGTGTAGACTACAGCTCCTACAATGAGCAGTTCTTC
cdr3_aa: CASSVDYSSYNEQFF

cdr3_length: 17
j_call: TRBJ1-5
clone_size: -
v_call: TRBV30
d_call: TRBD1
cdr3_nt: TGTGCCTGGAGTGTAGGCCTTGGACAGGGTGGCAATCAGCCCCAGCATTTT
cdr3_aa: CAWSVGLGQGGNQPQHF

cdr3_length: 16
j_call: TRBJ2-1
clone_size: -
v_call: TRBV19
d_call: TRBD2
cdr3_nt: TGTGCCAGTAGTTTCCTAGCGGGAGCCCACTCCAATGAGCAGTTCTTC
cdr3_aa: CASSFLAGAHSNEQFF

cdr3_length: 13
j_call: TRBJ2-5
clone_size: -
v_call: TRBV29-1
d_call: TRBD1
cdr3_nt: TGCAGCTCCCGGGACAGGAGGCGTGAGACCCAGTACTTC
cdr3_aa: CSSRDRRRETQYF

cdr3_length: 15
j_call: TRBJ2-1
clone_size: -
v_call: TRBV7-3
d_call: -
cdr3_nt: TGTGCCAGCAGCTTATTTGGAGGGTTTCTCAATGAGCAGTTCTTC
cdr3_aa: CASSLFGGFLNEQFF

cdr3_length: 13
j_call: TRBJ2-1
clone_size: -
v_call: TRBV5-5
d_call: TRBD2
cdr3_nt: TGTGCCAGCAGCCCAGCGGGAGAGGGTGAGCAGTTCTTC
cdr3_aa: CASSPAGEGEQFF

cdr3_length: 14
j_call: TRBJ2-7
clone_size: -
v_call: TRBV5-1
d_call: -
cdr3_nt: TGCGCCAGCAGCTTGGACGGAACTGGAACCGAGCAGTACTTC
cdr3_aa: CASSLDGTGTEQYF

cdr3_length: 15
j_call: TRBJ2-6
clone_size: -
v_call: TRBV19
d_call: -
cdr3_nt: TGTGCCAGTAGTATATTCGGGGTTGGGGCCAACGTCCTGACTTTC
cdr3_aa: CASSIFGVGANVLTF

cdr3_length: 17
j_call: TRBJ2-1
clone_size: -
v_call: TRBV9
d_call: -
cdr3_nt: TGTGCCAGCAGCGAACGGGACTCCGGGCTTTCCTACAATGAGCAGTTCTTC
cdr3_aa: CASSERDSGLSYNEQFF

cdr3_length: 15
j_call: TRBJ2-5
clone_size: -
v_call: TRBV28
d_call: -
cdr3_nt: TGTGCCAGCAGTTTAACCCTCCGTACCCAAGAGACCCAGTACTTC
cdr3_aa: CASSLTLRTQETQYF

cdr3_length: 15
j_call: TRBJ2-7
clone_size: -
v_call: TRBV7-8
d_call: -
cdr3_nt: TGTGCCAGCCGTTTCTCCGGGCGGGACCTGAAGGGGCAGTACTTC
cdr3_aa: CASRFSGRDLKGQYF

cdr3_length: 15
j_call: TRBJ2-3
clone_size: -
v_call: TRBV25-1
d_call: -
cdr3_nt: TGTGCCAGCAGTGAGGCGCAGCCTGGGGCAGATACGCAGTATTTT
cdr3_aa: CASSEAQPGADTQYF

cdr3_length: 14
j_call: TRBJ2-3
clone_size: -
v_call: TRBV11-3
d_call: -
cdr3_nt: TGTGCCAGCAGCTTAGGGGGGATCACAGATACGCAGTATTTT
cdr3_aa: CASSLGGITDTQYF

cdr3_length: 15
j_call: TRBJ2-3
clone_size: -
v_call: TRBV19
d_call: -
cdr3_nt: TGTGCCAGTAGTATCGGTGCGGTCTACACAGATACGCAGTATTTT
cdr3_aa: CASSIGAVYTDTQYF

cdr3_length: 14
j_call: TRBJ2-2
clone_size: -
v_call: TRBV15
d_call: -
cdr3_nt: TGTGCCACCAGCAGAGATCAGAACACCGGGGAGCTGTTTTTT
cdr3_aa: CATSRDQNTGELFF

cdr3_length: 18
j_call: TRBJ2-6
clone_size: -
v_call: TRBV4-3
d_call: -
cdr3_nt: TGCGCCAGCAGCCAAAGGGTGGTTGGCGTGTTTGGGGCCAACGTCCTGACTTTC
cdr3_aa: CASSQRVVGVFGANVLTF

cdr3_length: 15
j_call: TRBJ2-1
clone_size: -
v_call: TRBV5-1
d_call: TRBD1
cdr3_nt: TGCGCCAGCAGCTACGTGCCCGGGACAGGGGTTGAGCAGTTCTTC
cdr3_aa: CASSYVPGTGVEQFF

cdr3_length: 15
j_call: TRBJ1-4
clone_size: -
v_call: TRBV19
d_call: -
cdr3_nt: TGTGCCAGTAGTCTCTTCTCAGGTCTCGGCGAAAAACTGTTTTTT
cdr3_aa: CASSLFSGLGEKLFF

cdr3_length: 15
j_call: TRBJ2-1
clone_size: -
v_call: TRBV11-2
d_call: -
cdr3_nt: TGTGCCAGCAGCTTAGAACGGTTACTCAACAATGAGCAGTTCTTC
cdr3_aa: CASSLERLLNNEQFF

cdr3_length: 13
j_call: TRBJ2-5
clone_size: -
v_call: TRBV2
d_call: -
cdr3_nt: TGTGCCAGCAGTGTAGGGTCCAGGGAGACCCAGTACTTC
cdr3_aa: CASSVGSRETQYF

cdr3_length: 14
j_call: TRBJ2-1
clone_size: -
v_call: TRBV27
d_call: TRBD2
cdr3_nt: TGTGCCAGCCTCGGGGCTAGCGGGAGGAATGAGCAGTTCTTC
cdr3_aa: CASLGASGRNEQFF

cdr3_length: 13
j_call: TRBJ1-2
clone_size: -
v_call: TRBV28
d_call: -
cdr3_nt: TGTGCCAGTGAGGAGTCAGCGGACTATGGCTACACCTTC
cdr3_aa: CASEESADYGYTF

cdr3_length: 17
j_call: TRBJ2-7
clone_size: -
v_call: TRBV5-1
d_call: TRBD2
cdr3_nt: TGCGCCAGCAGCGTGGGACTAGCGGAAAAATTCTCCTACGAGCAGTACTTC
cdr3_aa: CASSVGLAEKFSYEQYF